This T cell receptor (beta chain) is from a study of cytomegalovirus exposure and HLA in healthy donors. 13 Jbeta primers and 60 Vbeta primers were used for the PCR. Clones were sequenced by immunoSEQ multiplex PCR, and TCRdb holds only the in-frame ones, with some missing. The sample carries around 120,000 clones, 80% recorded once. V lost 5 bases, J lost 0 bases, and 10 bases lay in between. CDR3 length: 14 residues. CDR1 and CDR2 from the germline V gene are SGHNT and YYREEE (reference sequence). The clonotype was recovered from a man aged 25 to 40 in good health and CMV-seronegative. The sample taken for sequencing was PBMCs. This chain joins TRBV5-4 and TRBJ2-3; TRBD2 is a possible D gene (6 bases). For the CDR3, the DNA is TGTGCCAGCAGGCCCGGGACTAGCACAGATACGCAGTATTTT. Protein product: CASRPGTSTDTQYF.